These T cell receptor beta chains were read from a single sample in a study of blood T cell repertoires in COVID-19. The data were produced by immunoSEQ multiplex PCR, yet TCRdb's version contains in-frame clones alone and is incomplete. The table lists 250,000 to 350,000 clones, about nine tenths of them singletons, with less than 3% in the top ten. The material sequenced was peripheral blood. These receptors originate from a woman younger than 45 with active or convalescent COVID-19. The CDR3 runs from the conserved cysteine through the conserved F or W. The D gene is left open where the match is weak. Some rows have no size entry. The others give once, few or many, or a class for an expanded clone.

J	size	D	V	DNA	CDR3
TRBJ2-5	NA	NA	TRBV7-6	TGTGCCAGCAGTTCCAGTCAGGGACAAGAGACCCAGTACTTC	CASSSSQGQETQYF
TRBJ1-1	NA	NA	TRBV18	TGTGCCAGCTCCCGGATCAGGCGCGCAGTTGAAGCTTTCTTT	CASSRIRRAVEAFF
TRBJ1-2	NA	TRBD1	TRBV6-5	TGTGCCAGCAGCCCCACAGGGGCGCGCTATGGCTACACCTTC	CASSPTGARYGYTF
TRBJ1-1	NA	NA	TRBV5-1	TGCGCCAGCAGCCCAGGCCTCTCTAAAACTGAAGCTTTCTTT	CASSPGLSKTEAFF
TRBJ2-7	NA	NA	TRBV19	TGTGCCAGTAGTATAGCGGTAGGGGAGGCGAGCGAGCAGTACTTC	CASSIAVGEASEQYF
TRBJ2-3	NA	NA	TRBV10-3	TGTGCCATCAGGCAAGGGCAGGGGGGAGATACGCAGTATTTT	CAIRQGQGGDTQYF
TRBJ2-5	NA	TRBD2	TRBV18	TGTGCCAGCTCACCCGGACTAGCGGGTATTCGAGAGACCCAGTACTTC	CASSPGLAGIRETQYF
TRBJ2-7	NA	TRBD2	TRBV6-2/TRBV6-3	TGTGCCAGCAGTTTCTCCTTGGGGGGGGACTACGAGCAGTACTTC	CASSFSLGGDYEQYF
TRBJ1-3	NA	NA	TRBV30	TGTGCTATGGAAGGTGACTGGGGCCGTAACACCATATATTTT	CAMEGDWGRNTIYF
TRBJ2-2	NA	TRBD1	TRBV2	TGTGCCAGCAGTGAAGCCGGGACAGGCACCGGGGAGCTGTTTTTT	CASSEAGTGTGELFF
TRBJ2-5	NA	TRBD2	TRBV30	TGTGCCTGGAGTGGATTAGCGGGGGAGGGGGAGACCCAGTACTTC	CAWSGLAGEGETQYF
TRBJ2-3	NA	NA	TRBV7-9	TGTGCCAGCAGCCCTATTCAGGGGACAGATACGCAGTATTTT	CASSPIQGTDTQYF
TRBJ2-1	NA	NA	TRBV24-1	TGTGCCACCAGTGATCCAACGGTGGGGGCGGTCAATGAGCAGTTCTTC	CATSDPTVGAVNEQFF
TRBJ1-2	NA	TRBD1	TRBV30	TGTGCCAACCCCGGGACAGGGGTCTATGGCTACACCTTC	CANPGTGVYGYTF
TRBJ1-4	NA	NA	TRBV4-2	TGTGCCAGCAGCCAGTCAAACAGGCCAACTAATGAAAAACTGTTTTTT	CASSQSNRPTNEKLFF
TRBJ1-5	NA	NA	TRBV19	TGTGCCAGTAGTATGCGGGACAGCAATCAGCCCCAGCATTTT	CASSMRDSNQPQHF
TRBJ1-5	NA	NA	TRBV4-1	TGCGCCAGCAGCCTCACCGAGAATCAGCCCCAGCATTTT	CASSLTENQPQHF
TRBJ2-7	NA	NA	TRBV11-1	TGTGCCAGCAGCCCGGCCACTAGCCGAGAGCAGTACTTC	CASSPATSREQYF
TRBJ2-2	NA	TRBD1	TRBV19	TGTGCCAGTAGTATCCCCAGGGGGCTGGTCACCGGGGAGCTGTTTTTT	CASSIPRGLVTGELFF
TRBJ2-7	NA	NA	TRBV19	TGTGCCAGTAGTATTAGAGGGAGACCTTCCTACGAGCAGTACTTC	CASSIRGRPSYEQYF
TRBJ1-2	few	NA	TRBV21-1	TGTGCCAGCAGCAGATTACAGGGGGCGCTGGGCTACACCTTC	CASSRLQGALGYTF
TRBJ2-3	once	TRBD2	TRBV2	TGTGCCAGCATGGGGGGGGCTAGCGGGACAGATACGCAGTATTTT	CASMGGASGTDTQYF
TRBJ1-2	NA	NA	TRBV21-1	TGTGCCAGCAGCATTGAGGGTGTATATGGCTACACCTTC	CASSIEGVYGYTF
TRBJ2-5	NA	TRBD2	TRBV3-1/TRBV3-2	TGTGCCAGCAGCCCCGGACTAGGGGAGACCCAGTACTTC	CASSPGLGETQYF
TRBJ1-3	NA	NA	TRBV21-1	TGTGCCAGCAGCACCTTGTACCCAGGTTGGGGAAACACCATATATTTT	CASSTLYPGWGNTIYF
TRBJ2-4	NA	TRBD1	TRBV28	TGTGCCAGCCTGACAGGGGGAGACATTCAGTACTTC	CASLTGGDIQYF
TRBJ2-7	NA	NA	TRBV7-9	TGTGCCAGCAGCTTAGGTGCAGGGGTTTTGTACGAGCAGTACTTC	CASSLGAGVLYEQYF
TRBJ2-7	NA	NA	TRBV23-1	TGCGCCAGCAGTCAATCGCAGGGGTCTCCCTACGAGCAGTACTTC	CASSQSQGSPYEQYF
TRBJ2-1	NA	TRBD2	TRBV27	TGTGCCAGCGGGACTAGCAACTACAATGAGCAGTTCTTC	CASGTSNYNEQFF
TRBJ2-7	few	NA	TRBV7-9	TGTGCCAGCAGCTTAGTTTTCGGGGAGGCCTACGAGCAGTACTTC	CASSLVFGEAYEQYF
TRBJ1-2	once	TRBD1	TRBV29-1	TGCAGCGTTGGACAGGGGAATGGCTACACCTTC	CSVGQGNGYTF
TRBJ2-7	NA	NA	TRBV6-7	TGTGCCAGCAGTTACTCGATTCGGGGATACGAGCAGTACTTC	CASSYSIRGYEQYF
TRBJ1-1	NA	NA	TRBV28	TGTGCCAGCACTCATAACAGGGCACTGGGCACTGAAGCTTTCTTT	CASTHNRALGTEAFF